Here is one T cell receptor beta chain with its context. Its antigen is still unknown. The record originates from a study of graft-versus-host responses after intestinal transplantation. In the study overall: Induction with anti-thymocyte globulin, then tacrolimus and steroids for 2 to 3 years, was given to all recipients.

The ends were cut back, 1 base at V and 2 bases at J, with 10 bases in the middle. Germline CDR1 and CDR2: SGHTA and FQGNSA. The CDR3 is made up of 15 amino acids. Only in-frame clones appear in the TCRdb table, and some are missing; sequencing was by immunoSEQ multiplex PCR. This table has approximately 99,000 clones, roughly 89% appearing once. The sequencing used unstimulated CD4+ T cells sorted from spleen or lymph node cells, collected before transplant. The J gene is TRBJ2-3, the V gene TRBV7-2, with unresolved D. The receptor comes from a human donor who was the organ donor for an intestinal transplant. The chain's CDR3 is CASSLDYLNTDTQYF. The CDR3 DNA follows: TGTGCCAGCAGCTTAGACTACCTGAACACAGATACGCAGTATTTT.